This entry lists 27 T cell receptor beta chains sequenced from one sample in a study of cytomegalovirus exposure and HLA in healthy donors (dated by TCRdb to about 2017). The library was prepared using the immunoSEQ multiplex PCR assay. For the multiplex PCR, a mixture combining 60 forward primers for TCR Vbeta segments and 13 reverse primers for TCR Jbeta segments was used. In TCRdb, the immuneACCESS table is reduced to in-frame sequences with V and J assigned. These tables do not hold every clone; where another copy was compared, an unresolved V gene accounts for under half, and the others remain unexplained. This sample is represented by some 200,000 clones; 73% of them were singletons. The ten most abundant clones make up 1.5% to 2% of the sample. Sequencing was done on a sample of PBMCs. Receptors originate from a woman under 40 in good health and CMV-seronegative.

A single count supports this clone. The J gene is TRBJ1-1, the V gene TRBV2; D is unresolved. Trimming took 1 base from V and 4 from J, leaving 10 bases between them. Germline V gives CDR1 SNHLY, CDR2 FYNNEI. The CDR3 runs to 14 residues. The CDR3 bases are TGTGCCAGCAGTGAAGGGAGATTGGGCACTGAAGCTTTCTTT. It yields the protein CASSEGRLGTEAFF.

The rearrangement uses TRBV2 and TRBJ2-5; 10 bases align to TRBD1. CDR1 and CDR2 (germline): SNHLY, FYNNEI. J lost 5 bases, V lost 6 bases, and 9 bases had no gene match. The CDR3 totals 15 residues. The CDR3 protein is CASRTGTGVWETQYF. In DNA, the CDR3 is TGTGCCAGCAGAACCGGGACAGGGGTTTGGGAGACCCAGTACTTC.

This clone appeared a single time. CDR3 in DNA: TGTGCCAGCAGCACGCGTAATAAGGGAGACAACACTGAAGCTTTCTTT. Translated: CASSTRNKGDNTEAFF. The rearrangement links TRBV21-1 to TRBJ1-1. TRBV21-1 is recorded as a pseudogene. This CDR3 region has 16 residues.

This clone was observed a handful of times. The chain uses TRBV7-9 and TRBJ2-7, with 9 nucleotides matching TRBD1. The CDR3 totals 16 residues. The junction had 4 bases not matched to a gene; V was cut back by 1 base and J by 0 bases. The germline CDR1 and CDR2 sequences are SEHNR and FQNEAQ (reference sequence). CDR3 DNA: TGTGCCAGCAGCTTAGGAGGGACAGGGACCTCCTACGAGCAGTACTTC. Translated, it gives CASSLGGTGTSYEQYF.

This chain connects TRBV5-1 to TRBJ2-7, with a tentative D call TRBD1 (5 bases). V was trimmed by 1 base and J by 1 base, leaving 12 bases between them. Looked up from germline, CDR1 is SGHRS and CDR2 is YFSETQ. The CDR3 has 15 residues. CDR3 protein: CASSLLTGPSYEQYF. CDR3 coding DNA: TGCGCCAGCAGCTTGTTAACAGGCCCGTCCTACGAGCAGTACTTC.

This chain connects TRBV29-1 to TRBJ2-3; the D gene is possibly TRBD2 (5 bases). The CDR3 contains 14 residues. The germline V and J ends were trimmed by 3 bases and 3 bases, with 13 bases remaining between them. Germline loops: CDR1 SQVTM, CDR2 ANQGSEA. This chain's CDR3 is CSVDFASGTDTQYF. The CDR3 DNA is TGCAGCGTTGATTTTGCCTCGGGAACAGATACGCAGTATTTT.

The CDR3 here is CASSPGTSYEQYF. The CDR3 DNA sequence: TGTGCCAGCAGCCCCGGGACTAGCTACGAGCAGTACTTC. This chain links TRBV11-2 with TRBJ2-7; 8 bases line up with TRBD2. V shed 5 bases and J 3 bases; nucleotides not matched to a gene: 3. There are 13 residues in the CDR3. CDR1 is SGHAT and CDR2 is FQNNGV in the germline V gene.

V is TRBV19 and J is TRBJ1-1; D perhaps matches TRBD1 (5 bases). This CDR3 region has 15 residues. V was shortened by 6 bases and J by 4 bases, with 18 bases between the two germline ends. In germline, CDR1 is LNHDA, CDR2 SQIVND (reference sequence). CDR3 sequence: CASRIGPGGGTEAFF. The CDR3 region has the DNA TGTGCCAGTAGAATCGGGCCGGGGGGGGGCACTGAAGCTTTCTTT.

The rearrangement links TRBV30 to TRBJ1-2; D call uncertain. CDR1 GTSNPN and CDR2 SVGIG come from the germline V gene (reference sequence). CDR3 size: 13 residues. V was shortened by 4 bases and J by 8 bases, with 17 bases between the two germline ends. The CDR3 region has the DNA TGTGCCTGGACCCCATTGGGCGTGTGCGGCTACACCTTC. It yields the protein CAWTPLGVCGYTF.

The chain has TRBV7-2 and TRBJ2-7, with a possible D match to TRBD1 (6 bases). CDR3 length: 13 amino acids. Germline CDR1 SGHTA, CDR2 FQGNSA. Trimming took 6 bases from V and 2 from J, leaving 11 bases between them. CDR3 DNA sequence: TGTGCCAGCAGTCGAGGACAGCCCTACGAGCAGTACTTC. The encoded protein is CASSRGQPYEQYF.

DNA for the CDR3: TGTGCCAGCAGTCGAGTGGGAGGGGTGGGCGATGGCTACACCTTC. This gives the protein CASSRVGGVGDGYTF. The chain carries TRBV6-5 and TRBJ1-2; D might be TRBD1 (5 bases). Germline V gene data show CDR1 as MNHEY and CDR2 as SVGAGI. This CDR3 has 15 residues. V was trimmed by 5 bases and J by 6 bases, leaving 19 bases between them.

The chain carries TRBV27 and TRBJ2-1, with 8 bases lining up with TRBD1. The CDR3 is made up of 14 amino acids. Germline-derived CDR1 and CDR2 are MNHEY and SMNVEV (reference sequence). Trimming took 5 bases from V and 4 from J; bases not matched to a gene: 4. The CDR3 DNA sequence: TGTGCCAGCAGTCCAGGGGGCTCATACAATGAGCAGTTCTTC. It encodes CASSPGGSYNEQFF.

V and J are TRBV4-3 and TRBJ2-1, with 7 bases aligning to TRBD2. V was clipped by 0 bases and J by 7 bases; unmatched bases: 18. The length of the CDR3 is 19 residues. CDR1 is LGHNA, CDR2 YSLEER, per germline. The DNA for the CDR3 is TGCGCCAGCAGCCAAGATCGGGACTACACCCTGAGGTTTTCGAATGAGCAGTTCTTC. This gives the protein CASSQDRDYTLRFSNEQFF.

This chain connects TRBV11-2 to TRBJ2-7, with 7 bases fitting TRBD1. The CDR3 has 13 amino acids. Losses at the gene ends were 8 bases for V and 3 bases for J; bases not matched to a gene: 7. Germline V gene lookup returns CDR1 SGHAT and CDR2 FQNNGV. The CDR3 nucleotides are TGTGCCAGCCGGGCGACAGGGATCTACGAGCAGTACTTC. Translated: CASRATGIYEQYF.

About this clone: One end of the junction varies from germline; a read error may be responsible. CDR3 loop: CSSSLPFGQGSYEQYF. The CDR3 DNA sequence: TGTTCCAGCAGCCTACCATTTGGACAGGGATCATACGAGCAGTACTTC. This chain connects TRBV7-9 to TRBJ2-7, with 8 nucleotides matching TRBD1. The CDR3 consists of 16 residues. Germline CDR1 and CDR2: SEHNR and FQNEAQ (reference sequence).

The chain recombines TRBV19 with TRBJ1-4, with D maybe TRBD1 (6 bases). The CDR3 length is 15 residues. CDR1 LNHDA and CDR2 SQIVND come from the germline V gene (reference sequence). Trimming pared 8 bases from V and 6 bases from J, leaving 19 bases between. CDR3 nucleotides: TGTGCCAGTTCACTTAACAGGGATTCGGATGAAAAACTGTTTTTT. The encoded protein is CASSLNRDSDEKLFF.

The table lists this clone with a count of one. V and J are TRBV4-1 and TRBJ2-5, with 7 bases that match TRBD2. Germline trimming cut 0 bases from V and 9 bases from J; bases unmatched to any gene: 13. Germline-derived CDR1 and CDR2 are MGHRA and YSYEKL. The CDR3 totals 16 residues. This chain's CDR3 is CASSQDPSGPVWAQYF. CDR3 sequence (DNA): TGCGCCAGCAGCCAAGACCCTAGCGGACCAGTATGGGCCCAGTACTTC.

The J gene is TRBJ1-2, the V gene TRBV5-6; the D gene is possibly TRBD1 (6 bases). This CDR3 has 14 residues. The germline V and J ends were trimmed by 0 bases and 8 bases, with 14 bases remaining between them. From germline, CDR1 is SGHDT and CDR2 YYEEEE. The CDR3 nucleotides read TGTGCCAGCAGCTTGGCCGGGGGGGCGTCCGGCTACACCTTC. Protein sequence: CASSLAGGASGYTF.

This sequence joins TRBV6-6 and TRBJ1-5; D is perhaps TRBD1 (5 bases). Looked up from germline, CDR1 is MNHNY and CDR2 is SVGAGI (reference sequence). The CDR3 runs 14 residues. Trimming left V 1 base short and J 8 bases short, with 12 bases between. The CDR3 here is CASSYLTDIEPQHF. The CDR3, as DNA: TGTGCCAGCAGTTACTTGACAGACATTGAGCCCCAGCATTTT.

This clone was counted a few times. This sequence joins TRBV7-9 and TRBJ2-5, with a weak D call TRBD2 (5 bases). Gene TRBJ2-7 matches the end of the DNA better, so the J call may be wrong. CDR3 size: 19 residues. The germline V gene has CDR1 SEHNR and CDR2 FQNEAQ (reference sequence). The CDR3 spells CASSSDYPTPQVLTYEQYF. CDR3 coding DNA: TGTGCCAGCAGCTCAGACTATCCCACTCCTCAAGTCCTCACCTACGAGCAGTACTTC.

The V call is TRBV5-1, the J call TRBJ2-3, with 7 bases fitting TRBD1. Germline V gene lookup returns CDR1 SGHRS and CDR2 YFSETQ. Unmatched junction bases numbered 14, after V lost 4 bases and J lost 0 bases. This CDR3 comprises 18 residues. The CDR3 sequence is CASSPVTGLFPSTDTQYF. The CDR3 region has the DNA TGCGCCAGCAGCCCGGTGACAGGGCTATTTCCTAGCACAGATACGCAGTATTTT. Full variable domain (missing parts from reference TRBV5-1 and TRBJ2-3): KAGVTQTPRYLIKTRGQQVTLSCSPISGHRSVSWYQQTPGQGLQFLFEYFSETQRNKGNFPGRFSGRQFSNSRSEMNVSTLELGDSALYLCASSPVTGLFPSTDTQYFGPGTRLTVL.

The CDR3 sequence is CASRDSHYEQYF. The CDR3 DNA sequence: TGCGCCAGCAGGGACAGTCACTACGAGCAGTACTTC. The V gene is TRBV10-2, the J gene TRBJ2-7; TRBD1 is a possible D gene (6 bases). Germline lookup yields CDR1 WSHSY and CDR2 SAAADI. The CDR3 loop spans 12 amino acids. V was clipped by 6 bases and J by 3 bases, with 9 bases between them.

DNA of the CDR3: TGTGCCAGCAGCTTAGAGGGACTAGAAAGCAATACGCAGTATTTT. Residues: CASSLEGLESNTQYF. V usage is TRBV7-2 and J usage is TRBJ2-3, with 8 bases aligning to TRBD2. V trimming: 1 base; J trimming: 7 bases; junction bases outside the gene matches: 7. Germline values: CDR1 SGHTA, CDR2 FQGNSA. The CDR3 covers 15 residues.

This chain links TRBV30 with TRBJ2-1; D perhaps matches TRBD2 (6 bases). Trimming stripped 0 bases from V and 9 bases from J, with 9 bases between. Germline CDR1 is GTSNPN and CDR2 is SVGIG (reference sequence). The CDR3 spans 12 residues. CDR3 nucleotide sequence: TGTGCCTGGAGTGTATTGGGAGGTGAGCAGTTCTTC. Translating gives CAWSVLGGEQFF.

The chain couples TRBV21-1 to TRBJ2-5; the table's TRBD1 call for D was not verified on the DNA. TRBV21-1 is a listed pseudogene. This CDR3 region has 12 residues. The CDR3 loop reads CARGQPQETQYF. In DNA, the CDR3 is TGTGCCAGGGGACAGCCCCAAGAGACCCAGTACTTC.

The CDR3 loop is CASSPLGWYQETQYF. CDR3 nucleotides: TGTGCCAGCAGCCCCCTCGGGTGGTACCAAGAGACCCAGTACTTC. The chain links TRBV11-1 to TRBJ2-5; D unresolved. Looked up from germline, CDR1 is SGHAT and CDR2 is FQDESV (reference sequence). The CDR3 contains 15 residues. Trimming stripped 5 bases from V and 0 bases from J, with 13 bases between.

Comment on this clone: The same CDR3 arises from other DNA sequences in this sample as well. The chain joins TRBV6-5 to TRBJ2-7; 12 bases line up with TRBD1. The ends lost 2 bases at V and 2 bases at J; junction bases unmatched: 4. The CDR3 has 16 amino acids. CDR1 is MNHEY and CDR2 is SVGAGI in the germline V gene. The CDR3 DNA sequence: TGTGCCAGCAGTTACCTTGGGACAGGGGGCCCCTACGAGCAGTACTTC. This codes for CASSYLGTGGPYEQYF.